The 10 T cell receptor beta chains listed next were all sequenced from one sample in a study of blood T cell repertoires in COVID-19. Measured with immunoSEQ multiplex PCR; TCRdb has only the in-frame clones, and not every one. The sample lists 250,000 to 300,000 clones, approximately 86% seen once, with about 2% in the top ten. Sequenced sample: peripheral blood. Receptors originate from a man aged 30-40 years with active or convalescent COVID-19.

This clone has only one observation. The chain recombines TRBV14 with TRBJ2-7; perhaps TRBD2 as D (5 bases). V shed 4 bases and J shed 4 bases, with 8 bases lying between them. Germline V gene sequence: CDR1 SGHDN, CDR2 FVKESK. This CDR3 spans 12 amino acids. The CDR3 spells CASSLSGYEQYF. The CDR3 DNA follows: TGTGCCAGCAGCCTCTCGGGATACGAGCAGTACTTC.

V usage is TRBV5-1 and J usage is TRBJ2-3; the D gene is possibly TRBD2 (6 bases). Trimming left V 4 bases short and J 0 bases short, with 12 bases between. CDR3 length: 15 amino acids. CDR1 is SGHRS and CDR2 is YFSETQ in the germline V gene. Here the CDR3 DNA reads TGCGCCAGCAGCCGGAGGGCGGGGAGCACAGATACGCAGTATTTT. This gives the protein CASSRRAGSTDTQYF.

The chain uses TRBV7-9 and TRBJ1-1; 7 nucleotides align to TRBD1. Trimming cost V 1 base and J 7 bases; bases outside gene matches: 6. The CDR3 loop spans 14 amino acids. The germline CDR1 and CDR2 sequences are SEHNR and FQNEAQ (reference sequence). The CDR3 region has the DNA TGTGCCAGCAGCTTAGGTACCGGGACAGATGAAGCTTTCTTT. Amino acids: CASSLGTGTDEAFF.

The CDR3 sequence: CASSIGQGATNEKLFF. The CDR3, as DNA: TGCGCCAGCAGCATCGGACAGGGGGCAACTAATGAAAAACTGTTTTTT. V gene TRBV5-1 combines with J gene TRBJ1-4, with 10 nucleotides matching TRBD1. The CDR3 loop spans 16 amino acids. Trimming took 4 bases from V and 0 from J; bases not matched to a gene: 3. Germline lookup yields CDR1 SGHRS and CDR2 YFSETQ.

This clone was detected only a few times. The rearrangement uses TRBV2 and TRBJ1-3; 7 nucleotides line up with TRBD1. This CDR3 region has 14 residues. Germline V gene sequence: CDR1 SNHLY, CDR2 FYNNEI. V shed 6 bases, J shed 0 bases, and the junction held 2 bases outside the gene matches. CDR3 nucleotide sequence: TGTGCCAGCAGGCGGGACAGCTCTGGAAACACCATATATTTT. Its protein is CASRRDSSGNTIYF.

The J gene is TRBJ2-5, the V gene TRBV7-2; D may be TRBD2 (6 bases). This CDR3 contains 16 residues. The V and J ends lost 4 bases and 1 base respectively, with 16 bases between them. The germline CDR1 and CDR2 sequences are SGHTA and FQGNSA. CDR3 bases: TGTGCCAGCAGCTCGGAGGGACTGCTAATCCAAGAGACCCAGTACTTC. It codes for CASSSEGLLIQETQYF. Based on the CDR3 plus reference TRBV7-2 and TRBJ2-5, the full variable domain is GAGVSQSPSNKVTEKGKDVELRCDPISGHTALYWYRQSLGQGLEFLIYFQGNSAPDKSGLPSDRFSAERTGGSVSTLTIQRTQQEDSAVYLCASSSEGLLIQETQYFGPGTRLLVL.

The chain joins TRBV4-1 to TRBJ2-6; TRBD1 aligns across 7 bases. CDR3 size: 18 residues. The V segment lost 0 bases and the J segment 0 bases; nucleotides outside the gene matches: 5. Germline CDR1 reads MGHRA; CDR2 reads YSYEKL. CDR3 protein: CASSQEGGAYSGANVLTF. The CDR3 DNA sequence: TGCGCCAGCAGCCAAGAAGGGGGCGCATACTCTGGGGCCAACGTCCTGACTTTC.

This clone turned up a few times. The chain has TRBV29-1 and TRBJ2-2, with D unresolved. V gave up 5 bases and J gave up 7 bases, with 5 bases separating them. Germline V CDR1 and CDR2: SQVTM, ANQGSEA. The CDR3 sequence is 10 residues long. The CDR3 nucleotides read TGCAGCGTTTTACACGGGGAGCTGTTTTTT. Protein product: CSVLHGELFF.

The chain joins TRBV20-1 to TRBJ1-2, with D uncertain. The CDR3 has 8 amino acids. The germline CDR1 and CDR2 sequences are DFQATT and SNEGSKA (reference sequence). V shed 8 bases and J shed 8 bases, with 6 bases lying between them. The DNA of the CDR3 is TGCAGTCCGGGAGGCTACACCTTC. It translates to CSPGGYTF.

V is TRBV25-1 and J is TRBJ1-1; 8 bases match TRBD1. V shed 1 base and J 2 bases; nucleotides not matched to a gene: 6. Germline lookup yields CDR1 MGHDK and CDR2 SYGVNS. There are 16 residues in the CDR3. DNA of the CDR3: TGTGCCAGCAGTGAATTAACCACAGGGGGAAACACTGAAGCTTTCTTT. Protein: CASSELTTGGNTEAFF.